The 19 T cell receptor beta chains below were found in one sample sequenced in a study of T cell responses to AZD1222 COVID-19 vaccine. Clones were sequenced by immunoSEQ multiplex PCR, and TCRdb holds only the in-frame ones, with some missing. Among roughly 140,000 clones listed, about 91% were seen once. The specimen comprised peripheral blood, sampled on day 0 of MenACWY control vaccination. Every receptor here comes from an adult in good health.

The chain carries TRBV6-2 or TRBV6-3 and TRBJ1-2; a possible D gene is TRBD1 (6 bases). The CDR3 is made up of 14 amino acids. V was cut by 3 bases and J by 7 bases, with 15 bases left in between. Germline V gene data show CDR1 as MNHEY and CDR2 as SVGEGT. DNA for the CDR3: TGTGCCAGCAGTTATTCGTTACAGGGTCGTGGCTACACCTTC. Translation: CASSYSLQGRGYTF.

This sequence joins TRBV12-5 and TRBJ1-6; 7 bases align to TRBD1. This CDR3 has 15 residues. V dropped 3 bases and J dropped 10; count of bases not matched to a gene: 9. In germline, CDR1 is LGHNT, CDR2 FRNRAP. The CDR3 protein is CASGLGQVGGSPLHF. CDR3 in DNA: TGTGCTAGTGGTTTAGGACAGGTTGGAGGGTCACCCCTCCACTTT.

This chain uses TRBV6-1 with TRBJ2-1; 11 bases map to TRBD2. The CDR3 spans 17 residues. CDR1 is MNHNS and CDR2 is SASEGT in the germline V gene. V lost 0 bases to trimming and J lost 6 bases; unmatched junction nucleotides: 7. Here the CDR3 reads CASSEALLAGGRNEQFF. CDR3 in DNA: TGTGCCAGCAGTGAAGCTCTTCTAGCGGGGGGCCGCAATGAGCAGTTCTTC.

The sample holds one count of this clone. The V call is TRBV15, the J call TRBJ2-7; D perhaps matches TRBD1 (5 bases). Germline CDR1 and CDR2: LNHNV and YYDKDF (reference sequence). The V end lost 0 bases, the J end lost 7 bases, and 13 bases lay between the germline ends. The CDR3 sequence is 14 residues long. CDR3 residues: CATSREGHTGEQYF. For the CDR3, the DNA is TGTGCCACCAGCAGAGAGGGCCATACAGGAGAGCAGTACTTC. Drawing the rest from reference TRBV15 and TRBJ2-7, the complete variable domain is DAMVIQNPRYQVTQFGKPVTLSCSQTLNHNVMYWYQQKSSQAPKLLFHYYDKDFNNEADTPDNFQSRRPNTSFCFLDIRSPGLGDTAMYLCATSREGHTGEQYFGPGTRLTVT.

This clone was detected once. This rearrangement joins TRBV11-2 to TRBJ2-2, with D perhaps TRBD1 (6 bases). In germline, CDR1 is SGHAT, CDR2 FQNNGV. This CDR3 spans 17 amino acids. Trimming left V 7 bases short and J 4 bases short, with 22 bases between. The CDR3 DNA follows: TGTGCCAGCACCAGAAACGGGTGGGGGCTGGGCACCGGGGAGCTGTTTTTT. Its protein product is CASTRNGWGLGTGELFF.

V is TRBV3-1 (or the pseudogene TRBV3-2) and J is TRBJ1-3, with D unresolved. Trimming took 4 bases from V and 0 from J, leaving 10 bases between them. The CDR3 runs 15 residues. Germline V CDR1 and CDR2: LGHDT, YNNKEL (reference sequence). DNA for the CDR3: TGTGCCAGCAGCCGTGGACCGAGCTCTGGAAACACCATATATTTT. This sequence encodes CASSRGPSSGNTIYF.

This clone was recorded once. The genes are TRBV7-2 and TRBJ2-7; tentative D call: TRBD1 (6 bases). V dropped 2 bases and J dropped 3 bases, with 14 bases sitting between them. This CDR3 comprises 15 residues. From germline, CDR1 is SGHTA and CDR2 FQGNSA. The DNA of the CDR3 is TGTGCCAGCAGCTTACAGCCAGGGACAAACTACGAGCAGTACTTC. It encodes CASSLQPGTNYEQYF.

The CDR3 coding sequence is TGTGCCATCAGAGAACTGGCTGGTCAGCCCCAGCATTTT. Its protein is CAIRELAGQPQHF. This chain links TRBV10-3 with TRBJ1-5; no clear D. Between the trimmed V and J ends, which lost 6 bases and 6 bases, there was a span of 12 bases. Germline V gene lookup returns CDR1 ENHRY and CDR2 SYGVKD. This CDR3 region has 13 residues.

The chain carries TRBV19 and TRBJ1-1; D gene uncertain. The V end lost 3 bases, the J end lost 4 bases, and 6 bases lay between the germline ends. In germline, CDR1 is LNHDA, CDR2 SQIVND (reference sequence). CDR3 length equals 12 residues. The CDR3 here is CASSIRTTEAFF. For the CDR3, the DNA is TGTGCCAGTAGTATCAGGACCACTGAAGCTTTCTTT.

The chain combines TRBV11-3 with TRBJ2-2; 8 nucleotides match TRBD1. CDR1 and CDR2 (germline): SGHNT, YENEEA. The length of the CDR3 is 15 residues. With 5 bases clipped from V and 4 bases from J, the junction kept 6 bases outside the gene matches. The CDR3 sequence is CASSPRTGSTGELFF. CDR3 DNA: TGTGCCAGCAGCCCGCGGACAGGGAGCACCGGGGAGCTGTTTTTT.

The rearrangement links TRBV29-1 to TRBJ2-3; the match to TRBD2 covers 10 bases. V shed 2 bases, J shed 2 bases, and the junction held 7 bases outside the gene matches. CDR1 and CDR2 (germline): SQVTM, ANQGSEA. This CDR3 contains 16 residues. This CDR3 is CSVERPSGGHTDTQYF. CDR3 nucleotide sequence: TGCAGCGTTGAAAGGCCTAGCGGGGGCCACACAGATACGCAGTATTTT.

CDR3 in amino acids: CASSHYGTGSSYNSPLHF. DNA of the CDR3: TGCGCCAGCAGCCATTATGGGACAGGAAGCTCCTATAATTCACCCCTCCACTTT. This chain joins TRBV4-3 and TRBJ1-6; 8 positions agree with TRBD1. The V gene end was trimmed by 3 bases and the J gene end by 0 bases; junction bases not matched to a gene: 7. The length of the CDR3 is 18 residues. CDR1 and CDR2 (germline): LGHNA, YSLEER.

This clone was recorded only once. This chain links TRBV19 with TRBJ2-1; D is unclear. This CDR3 is 19 amino acids long. The V gene's germline CDR1 is LNHDA and CDR2 SQIVND (reference sequence). With 6 bases removed from V and 6 bases from J, the gap between germline ends came to 30 bases. The CDR3 region has the DNA TGTGCCAGTAGCCCGTACAAAAGAGCTCGGGTTTTTCTAGGCAATGAGCAGTTCTTC. The encoded protein is CASSPYKRARVFLGNEQFF.

The chain is built from TRBV5-1 and TRBJ1-6, with 9 bases matching TRBD1. Germline lookup yields CDR1 SGHRS and CDR2 YFSETQ. The CDR3 sequence is 16 residues long. V lost 3 bases and J lost 10; bases outside the gene matches: 11. The chain's CDR3 is CASSSGQGLEYSPLHF. The CDR3 bases are TGCGCCAGCAGCTCAGGACAGGGGTTAGAGTACTCACCCCTCCACTTT.

The chain recombines TRBV11-2 with TRBJ2-3; TRBD2 might be the D (5 bases). V shed 4 bases and J shed 2 bases, with 16 bases lying between them. Germline lookup yields CDR1 SGHAT and CDR2 FQNNGV. The length of the CDR3 is 16 residues. The CDR3 DNA reads TGTGCCAGCAGCTCCGGGAAGGAAGCATACACAGATACGCAGTATTTT. Translation: CASSSGKEAYTDTQYF.

The chain employs TRBV5-1 and TRBJ2-2; possibly TRBD1 for D (5 bases). CDR3 length equals 16 residues. V shed 0 bases and J shed 6 bases, with 15 bases lying between them. From germline, CDR1 is SGHRS and CDR2 YFSETQ. CDR3 sequence reads: CASSLVQGRLSGELFF. In nucleotides, the CDR3 is TGCGCCAGCAGCTTGGTCCAGGGAAGGCTTTCCGGGGAGCTGTTTTTT.

This sequence joins TRBV5-1 and TRBJ1-2; no definite D call. CDR1 is SGHRS, CDR2 YFSETQ, per germline. CDR3 length equals 13 residues. V was trimmed by 1 base and J by 6 bases, leaving 10 bases between them. The CDR3 reads CASSLMLRDGYTF. The CDR3 bases are TGCGCCAGCAGCTTGATGTTGAGAGATGGCTACACCTTC.

This clone has just a few counts. The V gene is TRBV18, the J gene TRBJ1-5, with D perhaps matching TRBD1 (5 bases). CDR3 length: 15 residues. Trimming left V 3 bases short and J 3 bases short, with 12 bases between. Germline lookup yields CDR1 KGHSH and CDR2 LQKENI. The CDR3 region is CASSPGPENNQPQHF. CDR3 sequence (DNA): TGTGCCAGCTCACCGGGACCGGAAAACAATCAGCCCCAGCATTTT.

The genes are TRBV29-1 and TRBJ2-1, with 8 bases lining up with TRBD1. Looked up from germline, CDR1 is SQVTM and CDR2 is ANQGSEA. The CDR3 has 13 amino acids. J was trimmed by 5 bases and V by 3 bases; bases with no gene match: 3. DNA for the CDR3: TGCAGCGTTGACAGGGGGCTTAACAATGAGCAGTTCTTC. It codes for CSVDRGLNNEQFF.